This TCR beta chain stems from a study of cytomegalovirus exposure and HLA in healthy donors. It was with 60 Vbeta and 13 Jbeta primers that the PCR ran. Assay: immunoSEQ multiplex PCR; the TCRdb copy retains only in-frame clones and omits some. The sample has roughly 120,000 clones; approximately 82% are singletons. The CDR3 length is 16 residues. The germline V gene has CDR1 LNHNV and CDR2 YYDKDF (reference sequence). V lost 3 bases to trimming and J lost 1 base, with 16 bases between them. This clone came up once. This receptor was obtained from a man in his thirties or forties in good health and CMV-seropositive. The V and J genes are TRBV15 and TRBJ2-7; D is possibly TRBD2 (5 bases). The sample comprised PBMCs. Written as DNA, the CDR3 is TGTGCCACCAGCAGGACCGGGGTGGGGTTGTCCTACGAGCAGTACTTC. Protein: CATSRTGVGLSYEQYF.